The source of this TCR beta chain is a study of blood T cell repertoires in COVID-19. Study-wide background: Samples representing acute and convalescent COVID-19 were sourced from the United States, Italy and Spain. PBMCs, B-cell-depleted T cells, or T cells were the source of the cDNA or gDNA that made up the material.

Generated by immunoSEQ multiplex PCR, the TCRdb table keeps only in-frame clones and is missing some. The sample contains 150,000 to 200,000 clones, roughly 84% of which appear only once. The germline V gene encodes CDR1 SQVTM and CDR2 ANQGSEA. V gave up 3 bases and J gave up 6 bases; unmatched junction bases: 5. This CDR3 has 13 residues. The sample comprised peripheral blood. The chain uses TRBV29-1 and TRBJ2-7; 10 bases match TRBD2. The source of this sequence is a human donor with acute or convalescent COVID-19. The donor label of this sample is uncertain. In nucleotides, the CDR3 is TGCAGCGTTGACCTAGCGGGAGTTGGCGAGCAGTACTTC. It yields the protein CSVDLAGVGEQYF.